The next 13 T cell receptor beta chains were all read from a single sample in a study of shared clonotypes between healthy human individuals. The assay was immunoSEQ multiplex PCR, and TCRdb's table has in-frame clones only and misses some. The table has about 580,000 clones, 95% to 98% seen once. It was CD45RO-negative cells, positively selected for CCR7, that made up naive CD8 cells, with terminally differentiated effector memory CD45RA+ cells excluded. Sequenced input: naive CD8+ T cells sorted from blood. These receptors were taken from a man aged 30 to 39 in good health.

The CDR3 nucleotides read TGTGCCTGGAGGGACAGTCGGGCTTTCTTT. Its protein is CAWRDSRAFF. The rearrangement joins TRBV30 to TRBJ1-1; D is possibly TRBD1 (6 bases). Trimming stripped 3 bases from V and 11 bases from J, with 10 bases between. Germline loops: CDR1 GTSNPN, CDR2 SVGIG (reference sequence). This CDR3 spans 10 amino acids.

The chain employs TRBV7-9 and TRBJ2-1, with D hard to call. V was cut by 6 bases and J by 8 bases, with 8 bases left in between. The CDR3 totals 11 residues. CDR1 and CDR2 from the germline V gene are SEHNR and FQNEAQ (reference sequence). As DNA, the CDR3 is TGTGCCAGCAGGCCGGGCCATGAGCAGTTCTTC. Its protein product is CASRPGHEQFF. Full variable domain (missing parts from reference TRBV7-9 and TRBJ2-1): DTGVSQNPRHKITKRGQNVTFRCDPISEHNRLYWYRQTLGQGPEFLTYFQNEAQLEKSRLLSDRFSAERPKGSFSTLEIQRTEQGDSAMYLCASRPGHEQFFGPGTRLTVL.

The chain carries TRBV5-4 and TRBJ2-2; D is possibly TRBD2 (6 bases). The germline V gene encodes CDR1 SGHNT and CDR2 YYREEE (reference sequence). This CDR3 has 15 residues. Deletions cut 3 bases from V and 8 bases from J, with 17 bases between. The DNA for the CDR3 is TGTGCCAGCAGCTCCCCCCCCGGGACTTCAGGGGAGCTGTTTTTT. Its protein product is CASSSPPGTSGELFF.

The chain carries TRBV27 and TRBJ2-7; 8 bases match TRBD2. V lost 3 bases to trimming and J lost 1 base; unmatched junction nucleotides: 5. CDR3 length equals 15 residues. CDR1 and CDR2 from the germline V gene are MNHEY and SMNVEV (reference sequence). The CDR3 region is CASSFYPGGSYEQYF. The CDR3 DNA reads as TGTGCCAGCAGTTTCTACCCGGGAGGGTCCTACGAGCAGTACTTC.

This chain links TRBV11-1 with TRBJ2-1, with 11 bases fitting TRBD2. The CDR3 covers 19 residues. Germline CDR1 reads SGHAT; CDR2 reads FQDESV (reference sequence). Trimming took 4 bases from V and 6 from J; bases not matched to a gene: 17. The DNA of the CDR3 is TGTGCCAGCAGCTCAACAGGGAGCTGGACTAGCGGGCATCCCAATGAGCAGTTCTTC. Protein sequence: CASSSTGSWTSGHPNEQFF.

The CDR3 region is CASSLPTVTPQHF. In nucleotides, the CDR3 is TGTGCCAGCAGTTTACCGACGGTAACGCCCCAGCATTTT. The chain has TRBV28 and TRBJ1-5; no reliable D call. The length of the CDR3 is 13 residues. The germline gives CDR1 MDHEN, CDR2 SYDVKM. Trimming removed 2 bases at V and 9 bases at J, with 11 bases between.

The chain is built from TRBV9 and TRBJ1-4; D unclear. This CDR3 contains 16 residues. The germline V and J ends were trimmed by 1 base and 8 bases, with 18 bases remaining between them. Germline assignment: CDR1 SGDLS and CDR2 YYNGEE. This CDR3 is CASSVFGVSSEEKLFF. DNA of the CDR3: TGTGCCAGCAGCGTATTTGGGGTGAGCTCTGAAGAAAAACTGTTTTTT.

This clone showed up just once. V and J are TRBV11-2 and TRBJ2-7; D is unresolved. Between the trimmed V and J ends, which lost 1 base and 3 bases, there was a span of 10 bases. Looked up from germline, CDR1 is SGHAT and CDR2 is FQNNGV. The CDR3 totals 14 residues. The CDR3 here is CASSLGYRGYEQYF. CDR3 DNA: TGTGCCAGCAGCTTAGGCTACAGAGGCTACGAGCAGTACTTC.

The rearrangement uses TRBV10-3 and TRBJ2-5, with TRBD2 as a possible D gene (5 bases). Germline assignment: CDR1 ENHRY and CDR2 SYGVKD. Trimming shortened V by 0 bases and J by 4 bases, and 9 bases separated the two germline ends. The CDR3 covers 14 residues. In DNA form, the CDR3 reads TGTGCCATCAGTGAGTCGAAAGGGAGAGAGACCCAGTACTTC. Protein sequence: CAISESKGRETQYF.

The chain has TRBV5-8 and TRBJ2-7, with 9 positions matching TRBD1. Germline assignment: CDR1 SGHTS and CDR2 YDEGEE. The CDR3 has 16 residues. V shed 0 bases, J shed 1 base, and the junction held 5 bases outside the gene matches. CDR3 bases: TGTGCCAGCAGCTTGGTGGGGACAGGGCCTTCCTACGAGCAGTACTTC. Amino acid sequence: CASSLVGTGPSYEQYF.

The V gene is TRBV7-8, the J gene TRBJ2-1; TRBD2 agrees at 7 bases. Trimming cost V 3 bases and J 0 bases; bases outside gene matches: 5. CDR1 is SGHVS, CDR2 FQNEAQ, per germline. CDR3 length: 16 residues. The CDR3 nucleotides read TGTGCCAGCAGCTTTGGTGGGACTACCTCCTACAATGAGCAGTTCTTC. Protein: CASSFGGTTSYNEQFF. The complete variable domain, with remaining parts taken from reference TRBV7-8 and TRBJ2-1, reads GAGVSQSPRYKVAKRGQDVALRCDPISGHVSLFWYQQALGQGPEFLTYFQNEAQLDKSGLPSDRFFAERPEGSVSTLKIQRTQQEDSAVYLCASSFGGTTSYNEQFFGPGTRLTVL.

The rearrangement joins TRBV11-2 to TRBJ2-2; D tentatively fits TRBD1 or TRBD2 (6 bases each). Germline lookup yields CDR1 SGHAT and CDR2 FQNNGV. The CDR3 contains 15 residues. The ends were cut back, 0 bases at V and 7 bases at J, with 12 bases in the middle. This chain's CDR3 is CASSLDLGGGGELFF. Written as DNA, the CDR3 is TGTGCCAGCAGCTTAGATCTCGGGGGCGGCGGGGAGCTGTTTTTT.

J is TRBJ2-1 and V is TRBV14; unclear D gene. The ends were cut back, 4 bases at V and 5 bases at J, with 9 bases in the middle. From germline, CDR1 is SGHDN and CDR2 FVKESK. The CDR3 has 13 amino acids. The CDR3 region has the DNA TGTGCCAGCAGCCTTTGGTCAGACAATGAGCAGTTCTTC. Translating it yields CASSLWSDNEQFF.